This T cell receptor (beta chain) stems from a study of T-cell reconstitution after alpha-beta-depleted transplantation in children. Library preparation (for TCRbeta) was performed with unique molecular identifiers. One entry per CDR3 protein results from TCRdb running MiXCR on the PCR reads. The sample contains a few hundred thousand distinct CDR3 sequences, about a quarter of which appear only once. This clonotype was detected only a few times. What it binds is not known. Findings and caveats of the study: T cells produced anew were the main source of T-cell counts and diversity one year after transplant.

Trimming stripped 5 bases from V and 4 bases from J, with 8 bases between. The CDR3 runs to 12 residues. Germline-derived CDR1 and CDR2 are SGHAT and FQDESV (reference sequence). The source of this sequence is a boy younger than two with Wiskott-Aldrich syndrome, due to receive a stem cell transplant. The rearrangement links TRBV11-1 to TRBJ1-1; D remains unclear. The source was PBMCs, collected before TCRalphabeta/CD19-depleted stem cell transplant. CDR3 protein: CASSPSGTEAFF. The DNA of the CDR3 is TGTGCCAGCAGCCCCAGTGGCACTGAAGCTTTCTTT.